This T cell receptor (beta chain) was sequenced in a study of shared clonotypes between healthy human individuals. Germline loops: CDR1 SGHAT, CDR2 FQNNGV. V dropped 7 bases and J dropped 2 bases, with 17 bases sitting between them. CDR3 length: 15 residues. Study outcomes and limitations: Incomplete sequencing of sorted subsets was indicated by rarefaction despite large depth.

Libraries were prepared by immunoSEQ multiplex PCR; TCRdb keeps only in-frame clonotypes and omits some of them. The repertoire holds under 650,000 clones, with 90% to 97% as singletons. Note on this clone: Its antigen remains unknown.

Sample: naive CD4+ T cells sorted from blood. The subset is: CD45RA+ positively selected. This rearrangement joins TRBV11-2 to TRBJ2-5; D not certain. This clonotype was sampled from a woman aged 25-40 years in good health. The CDR3 DNA is TGTGCCAGCACCCTTAGCTGGGTACCACAAGAGACCCAGTACTTC. Translated: CASTLSWVPQETQYF.